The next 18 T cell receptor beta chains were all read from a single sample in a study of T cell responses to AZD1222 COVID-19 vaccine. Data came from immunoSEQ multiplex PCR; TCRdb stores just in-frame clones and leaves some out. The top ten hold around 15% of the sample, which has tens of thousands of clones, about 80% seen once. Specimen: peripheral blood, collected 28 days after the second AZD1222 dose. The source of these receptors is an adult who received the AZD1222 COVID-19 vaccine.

As DNA, the CDR3 is TGTGCCATCAGTGAGCGGCAGGGAAGGGAAAAACTGTTTTTT. Translating it yields CAISERQGREKLFF. The chain joins TRBV10-3 to TRBJ1-4, with D perhaps matching TRBD1 (5 bases). CDR3 length: 14 residues. Germline CDR1 and CDR2: ENHRY and SYGVKD. Trimming pared 2 bases from V and 8 bases from J, leaving 12 bases between.

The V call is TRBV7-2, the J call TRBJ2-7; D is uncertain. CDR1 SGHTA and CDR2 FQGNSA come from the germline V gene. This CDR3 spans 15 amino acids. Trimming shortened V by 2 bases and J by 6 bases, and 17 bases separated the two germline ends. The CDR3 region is CASSLTTGPSSEQYF. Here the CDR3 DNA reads TGTGCCAGCAGCTTAACGACCGGGCCGTCCAGCGAGCAGTACTTC.

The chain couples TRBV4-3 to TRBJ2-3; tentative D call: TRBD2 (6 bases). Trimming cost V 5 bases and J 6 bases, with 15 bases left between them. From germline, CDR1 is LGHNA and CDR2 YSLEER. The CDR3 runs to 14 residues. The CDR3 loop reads CASSWRDSRDTQYF. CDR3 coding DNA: TGCGCCAGCAGCTGGAGGGACTCCCGCGATACGCAGTATTTT.

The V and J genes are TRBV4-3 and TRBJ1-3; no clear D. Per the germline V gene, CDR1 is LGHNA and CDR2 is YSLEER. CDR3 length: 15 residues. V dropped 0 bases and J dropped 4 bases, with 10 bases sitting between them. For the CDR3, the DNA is TGCGCCAGCAGCCAAGATAAGGCAGTAGGAAACACCATATATTTT. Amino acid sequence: CASSQDKAVGNTIYF.

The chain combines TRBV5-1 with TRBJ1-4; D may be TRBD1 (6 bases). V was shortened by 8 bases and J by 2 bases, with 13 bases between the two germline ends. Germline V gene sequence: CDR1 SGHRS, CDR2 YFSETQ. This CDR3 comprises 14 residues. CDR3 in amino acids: CARKGEDTNEKLFF. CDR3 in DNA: TGCGCCAGGAAGGGGGAGGACACTAATGAAAAACTGTTTTTT. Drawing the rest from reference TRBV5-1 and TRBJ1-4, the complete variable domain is KAGVTQTPRYLIKTRGQQVTLSCSPISGHRSVSWYQQTPGQGLQFLFEYFSETQRNKGNFPGRFSGRQFSNSRSEMNVSTLELGDSALYLCARKGEDTNEKLFFGSGTQLSVL.

CDR3 sequence: CASSSPNSPLHF. CDR3 nucleotides: TGTGCCAGCAGCTCCCCTAATTCACCCCTCCACTTT. This chain uses TRBV11-2 with TRBJ1-6; unclear D gene. Trimming shortened V by 4 bases and J by 6 bases, and 4 bases separated the two germline ends. The CDR3 totals 12 residues. Germline V gene data show CDR1 as SGHAT and CDR2 as FQNNGV.

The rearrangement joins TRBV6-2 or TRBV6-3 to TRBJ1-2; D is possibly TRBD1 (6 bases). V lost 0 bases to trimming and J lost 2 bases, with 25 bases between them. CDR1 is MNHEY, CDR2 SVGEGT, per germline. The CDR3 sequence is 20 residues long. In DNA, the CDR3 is TGTGCCAGCAGTTACTCTACCCAGGGGCAAACGGGGGTAATCAACTATGGCTACACCTTC. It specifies CASSYSTQGQTGVINYGYTF.

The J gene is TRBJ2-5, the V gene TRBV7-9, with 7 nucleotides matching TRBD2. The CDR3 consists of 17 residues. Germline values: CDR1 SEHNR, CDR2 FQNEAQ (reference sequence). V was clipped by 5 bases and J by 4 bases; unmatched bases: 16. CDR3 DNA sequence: TGTGCCAGCAGCCCCACGGGGGGAATAGTAACAAGAGAGACCCAGTACTTC. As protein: CASSPTGGIVTRETQYF.

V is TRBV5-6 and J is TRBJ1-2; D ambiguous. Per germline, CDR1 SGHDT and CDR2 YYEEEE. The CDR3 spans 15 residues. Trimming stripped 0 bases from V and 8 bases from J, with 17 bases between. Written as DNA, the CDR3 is TGTGCCAGCAGCTTGGCGGTCAGGCAAACGGCAGGCTACACCTTC. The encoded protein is CASSLAVRQTAGYTF.

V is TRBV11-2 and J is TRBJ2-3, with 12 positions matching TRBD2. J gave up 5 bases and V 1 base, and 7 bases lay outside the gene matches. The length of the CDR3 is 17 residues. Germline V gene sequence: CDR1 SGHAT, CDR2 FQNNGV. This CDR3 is CASSLVRGLAGIDTQYF. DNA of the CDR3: TGTGCCAGCAGCTTAGTGAGGGGACTAGCGGGCATAGATACGCAGTATTTT.

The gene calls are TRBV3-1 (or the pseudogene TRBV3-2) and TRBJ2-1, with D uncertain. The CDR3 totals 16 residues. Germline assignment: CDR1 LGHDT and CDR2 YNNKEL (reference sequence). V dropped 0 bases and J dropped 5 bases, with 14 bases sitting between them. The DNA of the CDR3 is TGTGCCAGCAGCCAAGATCTCCTAGGTCCACACAATGAGCAGTTCTTC. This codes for CASSQDLLGPHNEQFF.

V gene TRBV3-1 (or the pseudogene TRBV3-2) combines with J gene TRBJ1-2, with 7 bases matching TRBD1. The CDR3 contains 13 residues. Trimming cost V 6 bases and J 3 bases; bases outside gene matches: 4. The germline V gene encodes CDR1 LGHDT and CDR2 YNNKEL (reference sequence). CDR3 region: CASSSQGYYGYTF. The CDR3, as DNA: TGTGCCAGCAGTTCACAGGGGTACTATGGCTACACCTTC.

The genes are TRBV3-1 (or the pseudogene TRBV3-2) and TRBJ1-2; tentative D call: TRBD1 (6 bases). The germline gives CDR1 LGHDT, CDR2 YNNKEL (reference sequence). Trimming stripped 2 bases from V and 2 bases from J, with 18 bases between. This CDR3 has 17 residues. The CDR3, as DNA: TGTGCCAGCAGCCAAAATACAGGGCCAGGGTGGAACTATGGCTACACCTTC. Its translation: CASSQNTGPGWNYGYTF.

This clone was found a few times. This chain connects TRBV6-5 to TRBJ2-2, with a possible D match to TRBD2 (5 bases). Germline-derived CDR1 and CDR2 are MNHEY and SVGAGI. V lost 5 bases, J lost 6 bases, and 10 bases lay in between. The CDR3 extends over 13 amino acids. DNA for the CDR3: TGTGCCAGCAGTCGGACTGATTCCGGGGAGCTGTTTTTT. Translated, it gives CASSRTDSGELFF.

CDR3 protein: CASSADAGGRNEKLFF. DNA of the CDR3: TGTGCCAGCAGCGCAGATGCAGGGGGAAGAAATGAAAAACTGTTTTTT. The chain employs TRBV9 and TRBJ1-4; 7 bases line up with TRBD1. CDR1 and CDR2 from the germline V gene are SGDLS and YYNGEE. With 3 bases clipped from V and 5 bases from J, the junction kept 10 bases outside the gene matches. There are 16 residues in the CDR3. Based on the CDR3 plus reference TRBV9 and TRBJ1-4, the full variable domain is DSGVTQTPKHLITATGQRVTLRCSPRSGDLSVYWYQQSLDQGLQFLIQYYNGEERAKGNILERFSAQQFPDLHSELNLSSLELGDSALYFCASSADAGGRNEKLFFGSGTQLSVL.

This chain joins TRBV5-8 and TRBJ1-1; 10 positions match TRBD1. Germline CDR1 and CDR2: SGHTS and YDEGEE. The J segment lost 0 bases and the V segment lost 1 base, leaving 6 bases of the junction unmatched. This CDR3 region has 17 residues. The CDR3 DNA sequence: TGTGCCAGCAGCTTGATGAGGGGACAGGGGCTGAACACTGAAGCTTTCTTT. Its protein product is CASSLMRGQGLNTEAFF.

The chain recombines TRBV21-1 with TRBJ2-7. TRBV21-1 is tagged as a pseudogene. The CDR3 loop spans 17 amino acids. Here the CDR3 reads CASSPRGETGCSYEQYF. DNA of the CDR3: TGTGCCAGCAGCCCCCGGGGGGAGACAGGGTGTTCCTACGAGCAGTACTTC.

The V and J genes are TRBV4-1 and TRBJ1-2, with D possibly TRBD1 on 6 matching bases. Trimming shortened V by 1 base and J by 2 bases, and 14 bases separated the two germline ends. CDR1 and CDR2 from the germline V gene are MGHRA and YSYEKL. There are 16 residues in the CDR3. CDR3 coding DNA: TGCGCCAGCAGCCAAGGCCATCGGGGGGCAAACTATGGCTACACCTTC. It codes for CASSQGHRGANYGYTF.